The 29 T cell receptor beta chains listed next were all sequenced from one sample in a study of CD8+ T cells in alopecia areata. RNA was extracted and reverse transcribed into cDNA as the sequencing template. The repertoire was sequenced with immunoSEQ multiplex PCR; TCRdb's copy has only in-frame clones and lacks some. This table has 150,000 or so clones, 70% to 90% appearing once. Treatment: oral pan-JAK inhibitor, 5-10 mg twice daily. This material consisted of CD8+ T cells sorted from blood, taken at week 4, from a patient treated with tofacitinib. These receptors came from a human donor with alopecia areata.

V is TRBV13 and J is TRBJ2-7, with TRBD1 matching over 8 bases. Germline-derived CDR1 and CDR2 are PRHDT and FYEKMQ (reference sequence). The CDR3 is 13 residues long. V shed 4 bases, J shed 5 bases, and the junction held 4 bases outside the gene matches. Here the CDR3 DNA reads TGTGCCAGCAGCTCGGACAGGGAGGACGAGCAGTACTTC. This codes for CASSSDREDEQYF. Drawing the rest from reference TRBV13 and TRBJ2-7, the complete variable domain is AAGVIQSPRHLIKEKRETATLKCYPIPRHDTVYWYQQGPGQDPQFLISFYEKMQSDKGSIPDRFSAQQFSDYHSELNMSSLELGDSALYFCASSSDREDEQYFGPGTRLTVT.

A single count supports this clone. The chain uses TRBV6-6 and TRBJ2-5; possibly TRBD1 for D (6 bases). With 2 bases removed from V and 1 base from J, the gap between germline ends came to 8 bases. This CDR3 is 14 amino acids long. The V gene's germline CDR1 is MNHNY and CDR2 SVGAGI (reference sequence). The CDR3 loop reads CASSYGTSQETQYF. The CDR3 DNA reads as TGTGCCAGCAGTTACGGGACAAGCCAAGAGACCCAGTACTTC.

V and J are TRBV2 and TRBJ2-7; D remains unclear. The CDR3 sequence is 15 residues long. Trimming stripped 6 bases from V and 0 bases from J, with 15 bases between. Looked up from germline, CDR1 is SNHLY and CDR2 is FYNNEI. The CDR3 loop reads CASREYHESSYEQYF. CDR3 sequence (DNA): TGTGCCAGCAGGGAATACCACGAGAGCTCCTACGAGCAGTACTTC.

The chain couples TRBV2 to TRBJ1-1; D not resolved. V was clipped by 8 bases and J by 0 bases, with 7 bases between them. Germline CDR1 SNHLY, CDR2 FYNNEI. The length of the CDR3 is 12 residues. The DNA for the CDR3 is TGTGCCAGCTTCGGTCTGAACACTGAAGCTTTCTTT. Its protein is CASFGLNTEAFF. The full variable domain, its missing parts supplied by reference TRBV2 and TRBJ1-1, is EPEVTQTPSHQVTQMGQEVILRCVPISNHLYFYWYRQILGQKVEFLVSFYNNEISEKSEIFDDQFSVERPDGSNFTLKIRSTKLEDSAMYFCASFGLNTEAFFGQGTRLTVV.

The CDR3 protein is CASSLGTDEVSEQYF. The CDR3 DNA sequence: TGCGCCAGCAGCTTGGGGACAGATGAAGTCTCCGAGCAGTACTTC. The V gene is TRBV5-1, the J gene TRBJ2-7; a weak D match, TRBD1 (6 bases). The CDR3 consists of 15 residues. V was cut by 0 bases and J by 6 bases, with 16 bases left in between. Germline V CDR1 and CDR2: SGHRS, YFSETQ.

Written as DNA, the CDR3 is TGTGCCAGCAGTTTTCCGGGGGAAGGAGAGACCCAGTACTTC. Its translation is CASSFPGEGETQYF. The chain uses TRBV27 and TRBJ2-5, with D possibly matching TRBD2 (6 bases). This CDR3 comprises 14 residues. V lost 3 bases, J lost 4 bases, and 12 bases lay in between. CDR1 MNHEY and CDR2 SMNVEV come from the germline V gene (reference sequence).

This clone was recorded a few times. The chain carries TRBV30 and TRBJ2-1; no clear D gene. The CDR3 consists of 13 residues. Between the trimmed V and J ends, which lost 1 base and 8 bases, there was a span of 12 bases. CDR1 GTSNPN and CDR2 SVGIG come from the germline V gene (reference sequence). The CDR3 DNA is TGTGCCTGGAGTGACCAGCTCGACGATGAGCAGTTCTTC. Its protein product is CAWSDQLDDEQFF.

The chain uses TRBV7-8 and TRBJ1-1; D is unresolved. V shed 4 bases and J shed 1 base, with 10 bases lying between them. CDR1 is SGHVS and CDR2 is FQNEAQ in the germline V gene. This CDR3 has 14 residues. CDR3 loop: CASSSIRGNTEAFF. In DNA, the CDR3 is TGTGCCAGCAGCTCCATACGTGGGAACACTGAAGCTTTCTTT.

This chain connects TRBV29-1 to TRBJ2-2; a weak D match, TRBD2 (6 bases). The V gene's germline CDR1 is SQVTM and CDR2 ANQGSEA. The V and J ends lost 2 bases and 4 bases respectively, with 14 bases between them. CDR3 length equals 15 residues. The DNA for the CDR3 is TGCAGCGTTGAATGGCGGGGAAGGGGCACCGGGGAGCTGTTTTTT. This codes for CSVEWRGRGTGELFF.

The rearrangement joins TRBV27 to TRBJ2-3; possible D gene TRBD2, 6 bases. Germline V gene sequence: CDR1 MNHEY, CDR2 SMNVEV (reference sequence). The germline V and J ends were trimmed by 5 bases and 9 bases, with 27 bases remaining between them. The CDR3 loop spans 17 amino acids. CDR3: CASSLQTSLADGGTQYF. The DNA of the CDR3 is TGTGCCAGCAGTCTCCAGACTAGTCTCGCCGATGGGGGGACGCAGTATTTT.

The CDR3, as DNA: TGTGCCAGCAGCTTAGAAGCGGGGGTGGCTGATACGCAGTATTTT. Translation: CASSLEAGVADTQYF. The genes are TRBV7-9 and TRBJ2-3, with TRBD2 matching over 8 bases. V trimming: 1 base; J trimming: 6 bases; junction bases outside the gene matches: 6. Germline loops: CDR1 SEHNR, CDR2 FQNEAQ (reference sequence). The CDR3 spans 15 residues. Drawing the rest from reference TRBV7-9 and TRBJ2-3, the complete variable domain is DTGVSQNPRHKITKRGQNVTFRCDPISEHNRLYWYRQTLGQGPEFLTYFQNEAQLEKSRLLSDRFSAERPKGSFSTLEIQRTEQGDSAMYLCASSLEAGVADTQYFGPGTRLTVL.

Here the CDR3 reads CASSERTTYNEQFF. The CDR3 DNA follows: TGTGCCAGCAGTGAAAGGACTACCTACAATGAGCAGTTCTTC. The rearrangement uses TRBV6-1 and TRBJ2-1; D may be TRBD2 (6 bases). Germline V gene lookup returns CDR1 MNHNS and CDR2 SASEGT. The CDR3 sequence is 14 residues long. The V and J ends lost 2 bases and 2 bases respectively, with 7 bases between them.

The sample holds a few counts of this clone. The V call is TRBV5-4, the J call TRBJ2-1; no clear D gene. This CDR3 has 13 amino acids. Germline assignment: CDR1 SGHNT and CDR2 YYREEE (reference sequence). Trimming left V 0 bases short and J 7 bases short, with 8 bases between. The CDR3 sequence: CASSLADGNEQFF. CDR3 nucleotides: TGTGCCAGCAGCTTGGCGGACGGAAATGAGCAGTTCTTC.

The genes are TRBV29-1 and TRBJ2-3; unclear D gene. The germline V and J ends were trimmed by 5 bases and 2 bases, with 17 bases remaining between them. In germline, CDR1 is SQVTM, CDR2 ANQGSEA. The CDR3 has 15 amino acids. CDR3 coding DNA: TGCAGCGTTAGTGACGGAATCCTTCTCACAGATACGCAGTATTTT. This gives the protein CSVSDGILLTDTQYF.

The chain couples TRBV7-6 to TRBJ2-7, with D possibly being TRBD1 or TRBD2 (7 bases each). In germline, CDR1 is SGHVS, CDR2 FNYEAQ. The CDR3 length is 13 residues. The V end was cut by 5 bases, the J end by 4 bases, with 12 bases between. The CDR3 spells CASSPGGAYEQYF. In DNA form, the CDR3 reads TGTGCCAGCAGCCCAGGGGGGGCGTACGAGCAGTACTTC.

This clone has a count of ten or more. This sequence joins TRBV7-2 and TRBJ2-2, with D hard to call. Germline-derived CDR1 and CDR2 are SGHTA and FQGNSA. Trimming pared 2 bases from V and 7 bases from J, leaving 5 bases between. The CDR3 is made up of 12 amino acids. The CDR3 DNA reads TGTGCCAGCAGCTTAACCCGCGGGGAGCTGTTTTTT. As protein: CASSLTRGELFF.

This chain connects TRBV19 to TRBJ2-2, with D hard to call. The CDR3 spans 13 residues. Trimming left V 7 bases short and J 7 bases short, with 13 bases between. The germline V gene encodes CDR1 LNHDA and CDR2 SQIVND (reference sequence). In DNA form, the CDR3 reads TGTGCCAGTACAGGCGTTTGGGACGGGGAGCTGTTTTTT. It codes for CASTGVWDGELFF. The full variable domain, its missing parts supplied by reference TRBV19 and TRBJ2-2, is DGGITQSPKYLFRKEGQNVTLSCEQNLNHDAMYWYRQDPGQGLRLIYYSQIVNDFQKGDIAEGYSVSREKKESFPLTVTSAQKNPTAFYLCASTGVWDGELFFGEGSRLTVL.

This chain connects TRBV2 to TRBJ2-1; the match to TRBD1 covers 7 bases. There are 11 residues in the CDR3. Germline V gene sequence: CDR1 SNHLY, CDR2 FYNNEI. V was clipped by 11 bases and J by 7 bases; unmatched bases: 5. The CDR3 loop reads CAVQQGNEQFF. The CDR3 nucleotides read TGTGCCGTTCAACAGGGGAATGAGCAGTTCTTC.

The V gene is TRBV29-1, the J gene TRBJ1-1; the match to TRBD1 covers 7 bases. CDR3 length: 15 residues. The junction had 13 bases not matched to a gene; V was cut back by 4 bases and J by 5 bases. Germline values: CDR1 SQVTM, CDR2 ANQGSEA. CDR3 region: CSVVGRQGVRTEAFF. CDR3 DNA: TGCAGCGTTGTCGGGCGGCAGGGGGTGAGGACTGAAGCTTTCTTT.

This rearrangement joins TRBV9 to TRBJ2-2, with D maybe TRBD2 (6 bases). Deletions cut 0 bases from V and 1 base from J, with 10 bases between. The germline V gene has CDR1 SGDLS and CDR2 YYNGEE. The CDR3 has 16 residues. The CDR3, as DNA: TGTGCCAGCAGCGTAGGGCCTAGCGAGAACACCGGGGAGCTGTTTTTT. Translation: CASSVGPSENTGELFF. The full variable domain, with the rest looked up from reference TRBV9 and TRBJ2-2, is DSGVTQTPKHLITATGQRVTLRCSPRSGDLSVYWYQQSLDQGLQFLIQYYNGEERAKGNILERFSAQQFPDLHSELNLSSLELGDSALYFCASSVGPSENTGELFFGEGSRLTVL.

The CDR3 sequence: CSVPTERGPSYNEQFF. The CDR3 DNA sequence: TGCAGCGTTCCCACGGAGCGGGGGCCCAGTTACAATGAGCAGTTCTTC. The J gene is TRBJ2-1, the V gene TRBV29-1; 8 bases are shared with TRBD2. Germline values: CDR1 SQVTM, CDR2 ANQGSEA. The length of the CDR3 is 16 residues. V trimming: 5 bases; J trimming: 4 bases; junction bases outside the gene matches: 13.

CDR3: CSVEGTGQGQETQYF. The CDR3 DNA reads as TGCAGCGTTGAAGGCACGGGACAGGGGCAAGAGACCCAGTACTTC. J is TRBJ2-5 and V is TRBV29-1, with 10 bases lining up with TRBD1. This CDR3 contains 15 residues. With 1 base clipped from V and 2 bases from J, the junction kept 4 bases outside the gene matches. Per the germline V gene, CDR1 is SQVTM and CDR2 is ANQGSEA.

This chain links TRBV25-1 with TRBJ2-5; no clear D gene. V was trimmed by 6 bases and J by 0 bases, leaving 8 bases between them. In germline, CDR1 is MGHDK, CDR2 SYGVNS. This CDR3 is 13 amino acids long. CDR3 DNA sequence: TGTGCCAGCAGCGGTAAGGACCAAGAGACCCAGTACTTC. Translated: CASSGKDQETQYF.

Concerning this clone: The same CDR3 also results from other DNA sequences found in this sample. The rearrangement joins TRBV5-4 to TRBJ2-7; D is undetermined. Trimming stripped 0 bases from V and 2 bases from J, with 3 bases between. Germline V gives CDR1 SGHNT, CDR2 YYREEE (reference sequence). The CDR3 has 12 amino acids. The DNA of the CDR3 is TGTGCCAGCAGCTTGGGGACCTACGAGCAGTACTTC. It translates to CASSLGTYEQYF.

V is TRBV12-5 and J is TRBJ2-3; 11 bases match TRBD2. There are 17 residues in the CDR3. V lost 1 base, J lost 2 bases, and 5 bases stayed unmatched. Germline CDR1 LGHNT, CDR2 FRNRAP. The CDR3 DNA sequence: TGTGCTAGTGGTTTGGGTCTAGCGGGAGGTCCCACAGATACGCAGTATTTT. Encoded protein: CASGLGLAGGPTDTQYF.

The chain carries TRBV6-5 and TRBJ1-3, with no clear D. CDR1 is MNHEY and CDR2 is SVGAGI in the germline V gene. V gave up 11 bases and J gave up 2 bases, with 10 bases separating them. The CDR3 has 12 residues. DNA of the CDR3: TGTGCCGCTGGAGGGACTGGAAACACCATATATTTT. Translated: CAAGGTGNTIYF.

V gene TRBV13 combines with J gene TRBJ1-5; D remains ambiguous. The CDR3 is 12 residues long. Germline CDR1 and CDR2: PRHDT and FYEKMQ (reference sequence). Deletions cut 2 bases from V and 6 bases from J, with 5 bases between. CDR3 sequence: CASSLWGQPQHF. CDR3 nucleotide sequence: TGTGCCAGCAGCTTATGGGGTCAGCCCCAGCATTTT.

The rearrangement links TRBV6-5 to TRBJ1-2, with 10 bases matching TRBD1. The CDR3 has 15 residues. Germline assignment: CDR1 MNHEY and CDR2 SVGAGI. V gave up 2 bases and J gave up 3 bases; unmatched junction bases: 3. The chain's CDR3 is CASSYAGTGDYGYTF. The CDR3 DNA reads TGTGCCAGCAGTTACGCCGGGACAGGGGACTATGGCTACACCTTC.

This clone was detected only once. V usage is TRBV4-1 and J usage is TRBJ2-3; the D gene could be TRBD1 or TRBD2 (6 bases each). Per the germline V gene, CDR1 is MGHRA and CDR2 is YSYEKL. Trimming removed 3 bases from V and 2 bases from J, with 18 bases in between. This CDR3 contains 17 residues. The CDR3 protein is CASSQRGGTGPTDTQYF. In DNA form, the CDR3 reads TGCGCCAGCAGCCAGCGAGGGGGGACGGGGCCCACAGATACGCAGTATTTT.